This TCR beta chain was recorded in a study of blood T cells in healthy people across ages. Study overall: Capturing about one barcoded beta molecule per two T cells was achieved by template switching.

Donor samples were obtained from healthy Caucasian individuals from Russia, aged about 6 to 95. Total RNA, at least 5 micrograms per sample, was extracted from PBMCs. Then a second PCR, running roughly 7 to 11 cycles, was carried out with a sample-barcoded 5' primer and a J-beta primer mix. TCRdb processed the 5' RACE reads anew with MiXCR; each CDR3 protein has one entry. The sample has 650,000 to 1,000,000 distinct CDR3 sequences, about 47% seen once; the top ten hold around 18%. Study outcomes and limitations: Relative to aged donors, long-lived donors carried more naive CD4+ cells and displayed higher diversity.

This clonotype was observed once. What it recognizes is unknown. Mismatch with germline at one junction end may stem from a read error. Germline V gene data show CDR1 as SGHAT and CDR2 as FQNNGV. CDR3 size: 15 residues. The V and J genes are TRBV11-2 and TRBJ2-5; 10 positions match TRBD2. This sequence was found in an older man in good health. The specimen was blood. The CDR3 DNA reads TGTGCCAGCAGCTTACCAGCGGGAGGGCAAGGGACCCAGTACTTC. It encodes CASSLPAGGQGTQYF.